This TCR beta chain was recovered during a study of blood T cell repertoires in COVID-19. Overall study: T cells, B-cell-depleted T cells, or PBMCs supplied cDNA or gDNA.

TCRdb's table, derived via immunoSEQ multiplex PCR, lists solely in-frame clones and lacks some. Of roughly 330,000 clones detected, 70% to 90% appear once; the ten largest clones hold over 9.5%. The CDR3 contains 17 residues. Germline-derived CDR1 and CDR2 are MGHRA and YSYEKL. The ends were cut back, 1 base at V and 0 bases at J, with 15 bases in the middle. In this sample, this clone turned up once. The chain combines TRBV4-1 with TRBJ1-1; D might be TRBD1 (5 bases). The clonotype originates from a young woman who had recovered from COVID-19. Sequencing was performed on PBMCs or T cells enriched from blood (not recorded which). CDR3 loop: CASSQGPKGRMNTEAFF. The CDR3 nucleotides read TGCGCCAGCAGCCAAGGGCCCAAGGGGCGGATGAACACTGAAGCTTTCTTT.